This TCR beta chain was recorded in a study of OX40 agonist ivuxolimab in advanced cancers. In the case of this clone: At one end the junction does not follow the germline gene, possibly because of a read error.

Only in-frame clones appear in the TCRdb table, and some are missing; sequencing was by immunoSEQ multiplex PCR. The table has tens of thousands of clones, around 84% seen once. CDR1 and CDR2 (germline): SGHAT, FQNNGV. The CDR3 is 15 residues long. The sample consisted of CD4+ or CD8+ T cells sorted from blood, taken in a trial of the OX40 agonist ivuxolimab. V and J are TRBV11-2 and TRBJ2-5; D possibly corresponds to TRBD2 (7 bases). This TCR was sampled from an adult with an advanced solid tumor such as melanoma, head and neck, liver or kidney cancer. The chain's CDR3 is CASSGGGPPGEAQYF. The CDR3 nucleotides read TGTGCCAGCAGCGGGGGGGGGCCTCCGGGAGAGGCCCAGTACTTC. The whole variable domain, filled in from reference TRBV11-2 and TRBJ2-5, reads EAGVAQSPRYKIIEKRQSVAFWCNPISGHATLYWYQQILGQGPKLLIQFQNNGVVDDSQLPKDRFSAERLKGVDSTLKIQPAKLEDSAVYLCASSGGGPPGEAQYFGPGTRLLVL.